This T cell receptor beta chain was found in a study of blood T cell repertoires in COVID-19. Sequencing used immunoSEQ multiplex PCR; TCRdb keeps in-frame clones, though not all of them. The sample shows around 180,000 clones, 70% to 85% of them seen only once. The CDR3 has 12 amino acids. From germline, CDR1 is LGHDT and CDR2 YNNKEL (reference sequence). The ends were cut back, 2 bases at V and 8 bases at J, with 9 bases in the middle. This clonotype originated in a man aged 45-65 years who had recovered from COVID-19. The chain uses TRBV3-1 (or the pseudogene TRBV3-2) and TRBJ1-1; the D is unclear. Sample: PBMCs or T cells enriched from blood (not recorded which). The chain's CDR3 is CASSQFGKEAFF. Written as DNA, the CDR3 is TGTGCCAGCAGCCAATTTGGCAAGGAAGCTTTCTTT.